These T cell receptor beta chains were read from a single sample in a study of T cells after posttransplantation cyclophosphamide. Measured with immunoSEQ multiplex PCR; TCRdb has only the in-frame clones, and not every one. The sample holds almost 35,000 clones, and no clone turns up only once. The material sequenced was PBMCs. Every receptor here comes from a woman between 45 and 65 years old in good health and a related stem cell transplant donor. Both conserved end residues are part of each CDR3. A D gene is named only where the DNA matches it firmly. The size entry is marked missing in some rows and otherwise reads once, few, many or a size class.

size	D	V	J	CDR3	DNA
many	TRBD2	TRBV7-6	TRBJ2-3	CASSWTSGNTDTQYF	TGTGCCAGCAGCTGGACTAGCGGGAACACAGATACGCAGTATTTT
.	.	TRBV9	TRBJ2-2	CASSVLGQLANTGELFF	TGTGCCAGCAGCGTTTTGGGACAACTCGCGAACACCGGGGAGCTGTTTTTT
.	TRBD2	TRBV7-3	TRBJ2-3	CASSLLAGGGPSTDTQYF	TGTGCCAGCAGCTTACTAGCGGGAGGGGGGCCGAGCACAGATACGCAGTATTTT
hyperexpanded	.	TRBV27	TRBJ2-1	CASSSPTGSGLNEQFF	TGTGCCAGCAGTTCGCCGACAGGTTCGGGCCTCAATGAGCAGTTCTTC
many	TRBD1	TRBV5-8	TRBJ2-1	CASSWDSYNEQFF	TGTGCCAGCAGCTGGGACAGCTACAATGAGCAGTTCTTC
many	TRBD1	TRBV11-1	TRBJ1-1	CASSRGQANTEAFF	TGTGCCAGCAGCCGAGGACAGGCGAACACTGAAGCTTTCTTT
.	.	TRBV30	TRBJ1-2	CAWRRFFGQGRNYGYTF	TGTGCCTGGAGGAGGTTTTTTGGGCAGGGGCGTAACTATGGCTACACCTTC
many	.	TRBV9	TRBJ2-7	CASSVGPGYEQYF	TGTGCCAGCAGCGTAGGTCCGGGCTACGAGCAGTACTTC
many	.	TRBV10-3	TRBJ2-2	CAISETGEDTGELFF	TGTGCCATCAGTGAAACAGGGGAGGACACCGGGGAGCTGTTTTTT
many	.	TRBV15	TRBJ2-7	CATSRDRGVRGPEYEQYF	TGTGCCACCAGCAGAGATCGGGGGGTGCGGGGGCCTGAGTACGAGCAGTACTTC
many	TRBD2	TRBV4-1	TRBJ2-1	CASSQHGTSGSSEQFF	TGCGCCAGCAGCCAACACGGGACTAGCGGGAGCAGTGAGCAGTTCTTC
.	.	TRBV11-2	TRBJ2-1	CASSLVGGQSYNEQFF	TGTGCCAGCAGCTTAGTCGGCGGACAATCCTACAATGAGCAGTTCTTC
many	TRBD2	TRBV7-2	TRBJ2-1	CASSLEGTSGRYYNEQFF	TGTGCCAGCAGCTTAGAAGGTACTAGCGGGAGGTACTACAATGAGCAGTTCTTC
many	TRBD1	TRBV6-1	TRBJ1-5	CASSVETGGSQPQHF	TGTGCCAGCAGTGTCGAGACAGGGGGATCTCAGCCCCAGCATTTT
.	.	TRBV6-5	TRBJ1-2	CASSYSITGDGYTF	TGTGCCAGCAGTTACTCGATAACCGGGGATGGCTACACCTTC
.	TRBD2	TRBV6-5	TRBJ2-2	CASSRLAGEAGELFF	TGTGCCAGCAGTCGACTAGCGGGAGAAGCCGGGGAGCTGTTTTTT
many	TRBD1	TRBV27	TRBJ1-1	CASSPWTGSNTEAFF	TGTGCCAGCAGTCCATGGACAGGGTCGAACACTGAAGCTTTCTTT